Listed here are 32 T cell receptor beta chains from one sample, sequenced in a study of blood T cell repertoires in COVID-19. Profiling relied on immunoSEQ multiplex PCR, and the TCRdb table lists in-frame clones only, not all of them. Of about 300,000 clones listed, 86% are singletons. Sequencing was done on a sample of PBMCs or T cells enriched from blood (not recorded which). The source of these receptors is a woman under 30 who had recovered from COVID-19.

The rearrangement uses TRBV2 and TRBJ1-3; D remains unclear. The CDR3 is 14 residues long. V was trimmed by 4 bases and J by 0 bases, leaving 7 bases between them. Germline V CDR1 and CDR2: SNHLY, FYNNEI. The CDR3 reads CASSAVYSGNTIYF. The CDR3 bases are TGTGCCAGCAGTGCGGTTTACTCTGGAAACACCATATATTTT.

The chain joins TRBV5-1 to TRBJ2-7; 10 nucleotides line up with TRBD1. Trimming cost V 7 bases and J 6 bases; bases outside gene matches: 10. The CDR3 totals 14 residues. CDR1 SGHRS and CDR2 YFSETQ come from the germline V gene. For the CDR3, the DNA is TGCGCCAGCTCCGGGGGACAGGGGATGATCGAGCAGTACTTC. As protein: CASSGGQGMIEQYF.

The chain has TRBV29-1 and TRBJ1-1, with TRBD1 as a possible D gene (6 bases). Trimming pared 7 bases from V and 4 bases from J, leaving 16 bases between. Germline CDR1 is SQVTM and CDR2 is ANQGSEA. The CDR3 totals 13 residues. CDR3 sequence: CSAQAGAGTEAFF. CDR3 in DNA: TGCAGCGCGCAAGCGGGGGCGGGCACTGAAGCTTTCTTT.

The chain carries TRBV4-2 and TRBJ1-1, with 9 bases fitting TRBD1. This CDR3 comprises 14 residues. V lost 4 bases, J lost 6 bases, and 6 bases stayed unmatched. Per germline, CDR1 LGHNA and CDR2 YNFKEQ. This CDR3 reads CASSPGTGRPEAFF. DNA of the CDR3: TGTGCCAGCAGCCCCGGGACAGGGCGGCCTGAAGCTTTCTTT.

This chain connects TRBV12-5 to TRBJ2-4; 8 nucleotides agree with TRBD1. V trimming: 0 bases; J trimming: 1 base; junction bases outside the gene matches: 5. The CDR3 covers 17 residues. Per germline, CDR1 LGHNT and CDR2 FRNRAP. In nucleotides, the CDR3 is TGTGCTAGTGGTTTGGTCAGGGACAGGCGGGCCAAAAACATTCAGTACTTC. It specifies CASGLVRDRRAKNIQYF. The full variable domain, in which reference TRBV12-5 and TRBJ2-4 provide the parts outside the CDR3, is DARVTQTPRHKVTEMGQEVTMRCQPILGHNTVFWYRQTMMQGLELLAYFRNRAPLDDSGMPKDRFSAEMPDATLATLKIQPSEPRDSAVYFCASGLVRDRRAKNIQYFGAGTRLSVL.

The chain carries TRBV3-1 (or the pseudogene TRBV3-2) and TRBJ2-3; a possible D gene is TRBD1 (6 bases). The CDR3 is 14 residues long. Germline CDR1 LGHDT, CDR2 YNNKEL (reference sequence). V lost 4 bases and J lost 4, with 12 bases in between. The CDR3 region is CASSRSQGPDTQYF. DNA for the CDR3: TGTGCCAGCAGCCGCTCACAGGGCCCAGATACGCAGTATTTT.

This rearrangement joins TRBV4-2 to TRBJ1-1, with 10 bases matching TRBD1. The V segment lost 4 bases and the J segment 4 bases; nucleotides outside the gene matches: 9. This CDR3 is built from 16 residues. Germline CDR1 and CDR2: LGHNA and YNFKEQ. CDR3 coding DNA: TGTGCCAGCAGCCCGGGGACAGGGGAAGCAGTCACTGAAGCTTTCTTT. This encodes CASSPGTGEAVTEAFF.

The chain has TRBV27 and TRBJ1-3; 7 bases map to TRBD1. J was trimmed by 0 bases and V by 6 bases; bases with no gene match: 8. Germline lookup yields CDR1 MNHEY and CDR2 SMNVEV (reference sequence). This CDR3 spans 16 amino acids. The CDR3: CASSPTGQASGNTIYF. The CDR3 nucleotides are TGTGCCAGCAGCCCAACCGGACAGGCCTCTGGAAACACCATATATTTT.

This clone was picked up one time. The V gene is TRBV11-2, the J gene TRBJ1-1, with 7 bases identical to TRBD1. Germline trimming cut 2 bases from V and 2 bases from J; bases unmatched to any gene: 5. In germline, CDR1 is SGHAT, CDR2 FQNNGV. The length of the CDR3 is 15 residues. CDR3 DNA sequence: TGTGCCAGCAGCTTAATGGGGACAGTTAACACTGAAGCTTTCTTT. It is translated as CASSLMGTVNTEAFF.

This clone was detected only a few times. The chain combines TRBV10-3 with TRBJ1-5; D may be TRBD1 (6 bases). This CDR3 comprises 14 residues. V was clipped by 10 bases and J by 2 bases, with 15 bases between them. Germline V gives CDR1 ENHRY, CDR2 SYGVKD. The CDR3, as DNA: TGTGCCACTGAAGGGGGAAAGGGCAATCAGCCCCAGCATTTT. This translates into CATEGGKGNQPQHF.

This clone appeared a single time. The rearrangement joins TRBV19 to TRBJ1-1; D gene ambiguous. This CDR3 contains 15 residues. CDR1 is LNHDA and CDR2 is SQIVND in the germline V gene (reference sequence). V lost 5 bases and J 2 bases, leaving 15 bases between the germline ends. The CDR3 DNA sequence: TGTGCCAGTAGTGACGGCGGGGATGGAAACACTGAAGCTTTCTTT. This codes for CASSDGGDGNTEAFF.

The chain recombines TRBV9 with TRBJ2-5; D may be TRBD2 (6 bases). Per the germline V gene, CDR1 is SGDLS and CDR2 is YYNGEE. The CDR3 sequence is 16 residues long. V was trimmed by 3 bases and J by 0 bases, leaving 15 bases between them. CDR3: CASSAELRDYQETQYF. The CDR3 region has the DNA TGTGCCAGCAGCGCCGAGCTCCGGGACTACCAAGAGACCCAGTACTTC.

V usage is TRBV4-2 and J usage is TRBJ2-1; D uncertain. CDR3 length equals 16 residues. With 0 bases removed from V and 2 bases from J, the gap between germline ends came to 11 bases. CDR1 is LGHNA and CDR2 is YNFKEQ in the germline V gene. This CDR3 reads CASSQDRTSPYNEQFF. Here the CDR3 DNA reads TGTGCCAGCAGCCAAGATCGAACGAGTCCCTACAATGAGCAGTTCTTC.

CDR3 coding DNA: TGTGCCAGCAGCTTATATGGGACTAGCGGAACCAATGAGCAGTTCTTC. Translation: CASSLYGTSGTNEQFF. V and J are TRBV13 and TRBJ2-1; 11 bases match TRBD2. V gave up 2 bases and J gave up 6 bases; unmatched junction bases: 6. Germline CDR1 reads PRHDT; CDR2 reads FYEKMQ (reference sequence). The CDR3 contains 16 residues.

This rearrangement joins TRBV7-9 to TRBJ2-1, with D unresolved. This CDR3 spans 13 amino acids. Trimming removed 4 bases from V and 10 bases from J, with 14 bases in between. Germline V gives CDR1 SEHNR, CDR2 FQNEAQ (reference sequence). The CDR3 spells CASSSTIEREQFF. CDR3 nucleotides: TGTGCCAGCAGCTCTACCATAGAGCGAGAGCAGTTCTTC.

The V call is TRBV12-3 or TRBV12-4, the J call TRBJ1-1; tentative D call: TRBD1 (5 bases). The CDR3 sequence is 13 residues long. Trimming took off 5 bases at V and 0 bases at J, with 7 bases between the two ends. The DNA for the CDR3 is TGTGCCAGCAGTGTACAGGTGAACACTGAAGCTTTCTTT. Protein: CASSVQVNTEAFF.

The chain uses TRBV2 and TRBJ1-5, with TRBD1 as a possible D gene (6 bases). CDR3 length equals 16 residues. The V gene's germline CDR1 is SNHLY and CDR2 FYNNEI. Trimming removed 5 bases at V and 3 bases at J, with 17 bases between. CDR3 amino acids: CASSPKDSVDNQPQHF. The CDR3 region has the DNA TGTGCCAGCAGTCCGAAGGACAGCGTCGACAATCAGCCCCAGCATTTT.

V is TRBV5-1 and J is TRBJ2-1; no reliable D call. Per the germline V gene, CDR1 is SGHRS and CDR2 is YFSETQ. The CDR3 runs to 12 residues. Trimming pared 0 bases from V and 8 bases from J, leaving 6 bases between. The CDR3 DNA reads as TGCGCCAGCAGCTTGGGTTCGGATGAGCAGTTCTTC. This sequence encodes CASSLGSDEQFF.

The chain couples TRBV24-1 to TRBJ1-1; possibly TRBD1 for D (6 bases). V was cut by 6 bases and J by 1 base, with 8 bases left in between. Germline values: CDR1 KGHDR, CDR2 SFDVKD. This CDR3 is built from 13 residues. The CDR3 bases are TGTGCCACCAGTCAGGGGAGGAACACTGAAGCTTTCTTT. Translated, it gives CATSQGRNTEAFF.

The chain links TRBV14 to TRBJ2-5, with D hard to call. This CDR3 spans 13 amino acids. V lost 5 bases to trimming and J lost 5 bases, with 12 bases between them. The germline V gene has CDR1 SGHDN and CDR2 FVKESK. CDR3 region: CASSLMKAETQYF. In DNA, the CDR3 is TGTGCCAGCAGCTTGATGAAAGCGGAGACCCAGTACTTC. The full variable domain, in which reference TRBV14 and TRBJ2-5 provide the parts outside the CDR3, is EAGVTQFPSHSVIEKGQTVTLRCDPISGHDNLYWYRRVMGKEIKFLLHFVKESKQDESGMPNNRFLAERTGGTYSTLKVQPAELEDSGVYFCASSLMKAETQYFGPGTRLLVL.

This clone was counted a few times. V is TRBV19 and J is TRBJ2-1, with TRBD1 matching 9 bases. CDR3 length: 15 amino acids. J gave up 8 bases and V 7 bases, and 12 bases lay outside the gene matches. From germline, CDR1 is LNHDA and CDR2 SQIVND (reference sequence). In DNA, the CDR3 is TGTGCCAGTACTCAAACCCGACAGGGGGGTGATGAGCAGTTCTTC. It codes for CASTQTRQGGDEQFF.

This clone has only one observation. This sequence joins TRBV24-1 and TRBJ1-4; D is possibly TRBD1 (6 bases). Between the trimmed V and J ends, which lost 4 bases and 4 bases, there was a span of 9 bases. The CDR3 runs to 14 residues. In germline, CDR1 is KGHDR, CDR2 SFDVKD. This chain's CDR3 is CATSERGGNEKLFF. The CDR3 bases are TGTGCCACCAGTGAGAGGGGGGGTAATGAAAAACTGTTTTTT.

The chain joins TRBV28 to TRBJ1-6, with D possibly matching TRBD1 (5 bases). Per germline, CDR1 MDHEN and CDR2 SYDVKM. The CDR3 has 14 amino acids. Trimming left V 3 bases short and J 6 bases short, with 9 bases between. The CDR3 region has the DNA TGTGCCAGCAGTTTGGGGCAGGGTAATTCACCCCTCCACTTT. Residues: CASSLGQGNSPLHF.

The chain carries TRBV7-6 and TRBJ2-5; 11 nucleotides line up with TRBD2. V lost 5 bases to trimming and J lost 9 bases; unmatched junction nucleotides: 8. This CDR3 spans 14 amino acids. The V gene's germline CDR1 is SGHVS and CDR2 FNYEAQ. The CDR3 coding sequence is TGTGCCAGCAGCATTCTAGCGGGAGGCCAGGCCCAGTACTTC. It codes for CASSILAGGQAQYF.

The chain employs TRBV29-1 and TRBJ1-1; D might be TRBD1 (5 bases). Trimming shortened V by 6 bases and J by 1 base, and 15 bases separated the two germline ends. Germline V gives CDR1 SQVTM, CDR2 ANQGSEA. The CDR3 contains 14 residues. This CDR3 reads CSVVHRLANTEAFF. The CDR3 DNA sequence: TGCAGCGTCGTCCACAGGCTGGCGAACACTGAAGCTTTCTTT.

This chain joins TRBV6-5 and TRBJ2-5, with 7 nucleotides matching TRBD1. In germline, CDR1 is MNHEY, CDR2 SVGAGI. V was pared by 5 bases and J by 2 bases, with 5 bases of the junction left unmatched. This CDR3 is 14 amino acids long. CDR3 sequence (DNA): TGTGCCAGCAGTATTCACAGGGGTCAAGAGACCCAGTACTTC. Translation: CASSIHRGQETQYF.

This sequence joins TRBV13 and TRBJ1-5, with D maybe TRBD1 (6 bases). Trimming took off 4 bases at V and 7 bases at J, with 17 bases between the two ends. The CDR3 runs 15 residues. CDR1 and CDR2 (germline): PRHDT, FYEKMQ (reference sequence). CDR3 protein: CASSSGLGHLQPQHF. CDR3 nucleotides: TGTGCCAGCAGCTCCGGCCTGGGACACCTCCAGCCCCAGCATTTT. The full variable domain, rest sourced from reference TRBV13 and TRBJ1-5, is AAGVIQSPRHLIKEKRETATLKCYPIPRHDTVYWYQQGPGQDPQFLISFYEKMQSDKGSIPDRFSAQQFSDYHSELNMSSLELGDSALYFCASSSGLGHLQPQHFGDGTRLSIL.

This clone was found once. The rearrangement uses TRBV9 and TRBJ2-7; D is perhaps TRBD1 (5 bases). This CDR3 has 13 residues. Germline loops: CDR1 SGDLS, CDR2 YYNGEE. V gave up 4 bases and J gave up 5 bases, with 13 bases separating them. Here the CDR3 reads CASSYSGADEQYF. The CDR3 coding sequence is TGTGCCAGCAGCTACAGTGGGGCAGACGAGCAGTACTTC.

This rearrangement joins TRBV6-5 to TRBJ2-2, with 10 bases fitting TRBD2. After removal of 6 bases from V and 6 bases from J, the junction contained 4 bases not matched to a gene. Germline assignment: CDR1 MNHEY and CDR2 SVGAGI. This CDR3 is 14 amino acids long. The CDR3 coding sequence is TGTGCCAGCAGGAGACTAGCGGGCCCCGGGGAGCTGTTTTTT. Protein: CASRRLAGPGELFF.

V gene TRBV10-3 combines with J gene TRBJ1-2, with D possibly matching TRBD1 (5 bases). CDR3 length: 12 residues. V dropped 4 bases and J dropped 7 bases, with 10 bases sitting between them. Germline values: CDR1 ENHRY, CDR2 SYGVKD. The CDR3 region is CAISGAGGGYTF. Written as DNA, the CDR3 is TGTGCCATCAGTGGGGCCGGGGGTGGCTACACCTTC.

The CDR3 is CASSTNRRGARGNTIYF. The CDR3 nucleotides are TGCGCCAGCAGCACTAACCGACGGGGGGCGCGTGGAAACACCATATATTTT. This sequence joins TRBV5-1 and TRBJ1-3; TRBD1 is a possible D gene (6 bases). CDR3 length equals 17 residues. With 4 bases removed from V and 3 bases from J, the gap between germline ends came to 20 bases. The germline gives CDR1 SGHRS, CDR2 YFSETQ.

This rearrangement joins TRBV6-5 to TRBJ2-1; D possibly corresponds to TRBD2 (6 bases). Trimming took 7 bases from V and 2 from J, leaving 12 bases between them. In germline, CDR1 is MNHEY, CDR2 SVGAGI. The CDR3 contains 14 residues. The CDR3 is CASTLGGPYNEQFF. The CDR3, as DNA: TGTGCCAGCACCCTGGGGGGTCCCTACAATGAGCAGTTCTTC.